These 24 T cell receptor beta chains were all obtained from the same sample, sequenced in a study of blood T cell repertoires in COVID-19. The table came from immunoSEQ multiplex PCR; TCRdb's copy has only in-frame clones and leaves some out. The sample has about 150,000 clones; about four fifths are singletons. The material sequenced was peripheral blood. Source of these receptors: a man between 65 and 79 years old with active or convalescent COVID-19.

This rearrangement joins TRBV19 to TRBJ2-3; no firm D call. The germline V gene encodes CDR1 LNHDA and CDR2 SQIVND (reference sequence). The CDR3 length is 13 residues. V shed 4 bases and J shed 6 bases, with 11 bases lying between them. The CDR3 bases are TGTGCCAGTAGTAGAGAACCGGAGGATACGCAGTATTTT. This sequence encodes CASSREPEDTQYF.

This clone was seen more than once but under ten times. The chain uses TRBV6-6 and TRBJ1-1; D gene uncertain. This CDR3 is built from 12 residues. CDR1 and CDR2 from the germline V gene are MNHNY and SVGAGI (reference sequence). The ends were cut back, 6 bases at V and 1 base at J, with 6 bases in the middle. DNA of the CDR3: TGTGCCAGCAGGCGGGAGAACACTGAAGCTTTCTTT. It translates to CASRRENTEAFF.

The V and J genes are TRBV27 and TRBJ2-2; unclear D gene. This CDR3 has 15 amino acids. Germline V gene data show CDR1 as MNHEY and CDR2 as SMNVEV (reference sequence). V lost 3 bases and J lost 0, with 8 bases in between. The CDR3 loop is CASSLRGANTGELFF. CDR3 coding DNA: TGTGCCAGCAGTTTGAGAGGAGCGAACACCGGGGAGCTGTTTTTT.

This rearrangement joins TRBV3-1 (or the pseudogene TRBV3-2) to TRBJ2-7, with D uncertain. This CDR3 has 15 amino acids. V was trimmed by 0 bases and J by 0 bases, leaving 9 bases between them. Germline CDR1 and CDR2: LGHDT and YNNKEL (reference sequence). CDR3 loop: CASSQDPWSSYEQYF. DNA for the CDR3: TGTGCCAGCAGCCAAGATCCTTGGAGCTCCTACGAGCAGTACTTC.

Only one count was recorded for this clone. This chain connects TRBV5-5 to TRBJ1-5, with D possibly TRBD1 on 5 matching bases. CDR3 size: 15 residues. The ends were cut back, 1 base at V and 3 bases at J, with 11 bases in the middle. The V gene's germline CDR1 is SGHKS and CDR2 YYEKEE (reference sequence). DNA for the CDR3: TGTGCCAGCAGCTTGAGTACAGGCAACAATCAGCCCCAGCATTTT. It encodes CASSLSTGNNQPQHF.

The CDR3 spells CASSLRQGATEAFF. The CDR3 DNA reads TGTGCCAGCAGCTTACGACAGGGGGCCACTGAAGCTTTCTTT. The chain employs TRBV7-2 and TRBJ1-1, with TRBD1 matching 10 bases. V shed 2 bases and J 4 bases; nucleotides not matched to a gene: 1. In germline, CDR1 is SGHTA, CDR2 FQGNSA. This CDR3 is built from 14 residues.

To note about this clone: The junction does not match germline at one end; this may be a read error. This rearrangement joins TRBV27 to TRBJ2-1; 7 nucleotides agree with TRBD2. The CDR3 is 10 amino acids. In germline, CDR1 is MNHEY, CDR2 SMNVEV (reference sequence). CDR3 loop: CASSQRDPVF. The CDR3 DNA follows: TGTGCCAGCAGTCAGCGGGATCCGGTCTTC.

This clone was observed many times. The rearrangement uses TRBV19 and TRBJ1-5; no clear D gene. The ends were cut back, 3 bases at V and 0 bases at J, with 6 bases in the middle. The germline gives CDR1 LNHDA, CDR2 SQIVND (reference sequence). CDR3 size: 14 residues. The CDR3 bases are TGTGCCAGTAGTATCGGTTATAGCAATCAGCCCCAGCATTTT. This encodes CASSIGYSNQPQHF.

The CDR3 DNA sequence: TGTGCCAGCAGCTACCAAGAGGCTCAGCCCCAGCATTTT. Encoded protein: CASSYQEAQPQHF. V is TRBV11-2 and J is TRBJ1-5; no definite D call. The germline gives CDR1 SGHAT, CDR2 FQNNGV. This CDR3 region has 13 residues. V dropped 4 bases and J dropped 6 bases, with 10 bases sitting between them.

As DNA, the CDR3 is TGTGCCAGCTCAAAATCGCTAGCGGGGGGACACTACAATGAGCAGTTCTTC. Encoded protein: CASSKSLAGGHYNEQFF. The J gene is TRBJ2-1, the V gene TRBV5-4; 11 nucleotides align to TRBD2. The germline CDR1 and CDR2 sequences are SGHNT and YYREEE (reference sequence). CDR3 size: 17 residues. V dropped 7 bases and J dropped 3; count of bases not matched to a gene: 12.

The rearrangement joins TRBV29-1 to TRBJ1-1, with D perhaps matching TRBD1 (6 bases). The CDR3 sequence is 12 residues long. V lost 6 bases and J lost 1, with 9 bases in between. The V gene's germline CDR1 is SQVTM and CDR2 ANQGSEA. CDR3 DNA: TGCAGCGTCGGGACAACGAACACTGAAGCTTTCTTT. Amino acid sequence: CSVGTTNTEAFF.

The chain recombines TRBV5-4 with TRBJ2-5; D is undetermined. Germline values: CDR1 SGHNT, CDR2 YYREEE (reference sequence). This CDR3 is 14 amino acids long. Trimming shortened V by 4 bases and J by 2 bases, and 12 bases separated the two germline ends. The CDR3 DNA sequence: TGTGCCAGCAGCCGTCCCGTTCGTCAAGAGACCCAGTACTTC. Protein product: CASSRPVRQETQYF.

The V call is TRBV5-6, the J call TRBJ2-3, with TRBD2 as a possible D gene (7 bases). Germline assignment: CDR1 SGHDT and CDR2 YYEEEE. This CDR3 comprises 17 residues. The V end was cut by 1 base, the J end by 5 bases, with 20 bases between. CDR3 residues: CASSLSGHGGRVDTQYF. The CDR3 nucleotides are TGTGCCAGCAGCTTGTCAGGGCACGGGGGGCGGGTAGATACGCAGTATTTT.

V gene TRBV6-2 or TRBV6-3 combines with J gene TRBJ2-3; 9 nucleotides match TRBD1. The CDR3 has 14 amino acids. Germline loops: CDR1 MNHEY, CDR2 SVGEGT. Germline trimming cut 5 bases from V and 3 bases from J; bases unmatched to any gene: 3. As DNA, the CDR3 is TGTGCCAGCAGTAGACAGGGGGTGACAGATACGCAGTATTTT. Residues: CASSRQGVTDTQYF.

The rearrangement joins TRBV7-9 to TRBJ1-1, with 7 bases fitting TRBD1. Germline values: CDR1 SEHNR, CDR2 FQNEAQ (reference sequence). J was trimmed by 4 bases and V by 5 bases; bases with no gene match: 7. This CDR3 is built from 14 residues. The CDR3 spells CASSRDRDGTEAFF. CDR3 nucleotide sequence: TGTGCCAGCAGCCGCGACAGGGATGGCACTGAAGCTTTCTTT.

This clone has only one observation. V and J are TRBV30 and TRBJ1-2; D is ambiguous. Between the trimmed V and J ends, which lost 0 bases and 3 bases, there was a span of 5 bases. The V gene's germline CDR1 is GTSNPN and CDR2 SVGIG (reference sequence). This CDR3 region has 12 residues. The CDR3 DNA sequence: TGTGCCTGGAGTGTACACGACTATGGCTACACCTTC. It yields the protein CAWSVHDYGYTF.

The chain employs TRBV6-1 and TRBJ1-2; D is unclear. The CDR3 totals 15 residues. V lost 0 bases and J lost 0, with 8 bases in between. Germline CDR1 MNHNS, CDR2 SASEGT. In nucleotides, the CDR3 is TGTGCCAGCAGTGAAGCGCTTGCAGCTAACTATGGCTACACCTTC. Encoded protein: CASSEALAANYGYTF.

The chain is built from TRBV28 and TRBJ2-6; D is ambiguous. The CDR3 is made up of 16 amino acids. The germline V and J ends were trimmed by 4 bases and 0 bases, with 10 bases remaining between them. The germline V gene has CDR1 MDHEN and CDR2 SYDVKM. The CDR3 loop is CASSSPSDSGANVLTF. CDR3 in DNA: TGTGCCAGCAGTTCTCCCAGCGACTCTGGGGCCAACGTCCTGACTTTC.

This sequence joins TRBV6-5 and TRBJ2-7; 9 bases match TRBD1. Germline V CDR1 and CDR2: MNHEY, SVGAGI. V dropped 5 bases and J dropped 4; count of bases not matched to a gene: 6. CDR3 length: 14 amino acids. This CDR3 reads CASSKPGQGYEQYF. As DNA, the CDR3 is TGTGCCAGCAGTAAGCCGGGACAGGGATACGAGCAGTACTTC.

The chain's CDR3 is CASSSYLSSYNEQFF. The CDR3 coding sequence is TGTGCCAGCAGCTCATACTTGAGCTCCTACAATGAGCAGTTCTTC. The V call is TRBV11-2, the J call TRBJ2-1; D is undetermined. The V gene's germline CDR1 is SGHAT and CDR2 FQNNGV. The CDR3 extends over 15 amino acids. The V end was cut by 4 bases, the J end by 0 bases, with 10 bases between.

The V gene is TRBV28, the J gene TRBJ1-1; 12 bases are shared with TRBD1. The CDR3 loop spans 14 amino acids. V lost 5 bases and J lost 12; bases outside the gene matches: 10. CDR1 is MDHEN, CDR2 SYDVKM, per germline. This CDR3 reads CASSPTPGQGASFF. The CDR3 DNA follows: TGTGCCAGCAGTCCAACGCCGGGACAGGGGGCGTCTTTCTTT.

The chain is built from TRBV7-9 and TRBJ2-5; TRBD2 aligns across 8 bases. CDR1 SEHNR and CDR2 FQNEAQ come from the germline V gene (reference sequence). With V trimmed by 3 bases and J by 4 bases, 4 bases remained unmatched. The CDR3 extends over 14 amino acids. The CDR3 DNA reads TGTGCCAGCAGCTTCAGCGGGAGCGGAGAGACCCAGTACTTC. Its protein is CASSFSGSGETQYF.

The chain couples TRBV19 to TRBJ1-1; D might be TRBD1 (6 bases). This CDR3 is built from 15 residues. Germline V gene data show CDR1 as LNHDA and CDR2 as SQIVND (reference sequence). V lost 3 bases to trimming and J lost 5 bases, with 16 bases between them. CDR3 sequence: CASSIDGRGITEAFF. The CDR3 region has the DNA TGTGCCAGTAGTATTGACGGCAGGGGTATAACTGAAGCTTTCTTT.

The CDR3 nucleotides read TGTGCCAGCAGTTTCAGACAGGGTTACGAGCAGTACTTC. This sequence encodes CASSFRQGYEQYF. This chain links TRBV27 with TRBJ2-7, with 7 bases that match TRBD1. Germline V gene data show CDR1 as MNHEY and CDR2 as SMNVEV (reference sequence). This CDR3 is built from 13 residues. Trimming took 3 bases from V and 4 from J; bases not matched to a gene: 3.